This T cell receptor (beta chain) came from a study of glioma-infiltrating T cells after dendritic cell vaccination. Only in-frame clones appear in the TCRdb table, and some are missing; sequencing was by immunoSEQ multiplex PCR. The sample carries 75,000 to 100,000 clones, approximately 80% recorded once. The germline gives CDR1 KGHSH, CDR2 LQKENI. The V and J ends lost 6 bases and 1 base, in that order; junction bases with no gene match: 3. The CDR3 spans 14 residues. This chain joins TRBV18 and TRBJ1-2, with 9 bases lining up with TRBD1. The sample consisted of blood, taken before dendritic cell vaccination. The sequence derives from a human donor with glioblastoma. This CDR3 is CASSPGQGNYGYTF. The CDR3 coding sequence is TGTGCCAGCTCGCCGGGACAGGGTAACTATGGCTACACCTTC.